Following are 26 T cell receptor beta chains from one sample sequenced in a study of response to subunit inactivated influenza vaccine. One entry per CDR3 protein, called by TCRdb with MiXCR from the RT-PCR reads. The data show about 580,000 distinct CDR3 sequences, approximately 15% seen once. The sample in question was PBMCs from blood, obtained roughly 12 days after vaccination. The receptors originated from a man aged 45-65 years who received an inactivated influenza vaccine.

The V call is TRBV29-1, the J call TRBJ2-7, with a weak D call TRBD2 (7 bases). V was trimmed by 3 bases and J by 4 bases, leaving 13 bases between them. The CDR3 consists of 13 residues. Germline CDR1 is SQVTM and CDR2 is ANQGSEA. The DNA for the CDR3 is TGCAGCGTTGATTTAGGGGGGGAATACGAGCAGTACTTC. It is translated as CSVDLGGEYEQYF.

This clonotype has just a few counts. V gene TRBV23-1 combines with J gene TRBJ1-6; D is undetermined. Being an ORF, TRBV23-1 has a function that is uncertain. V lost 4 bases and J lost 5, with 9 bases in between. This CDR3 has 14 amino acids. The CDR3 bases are TGCGCCAGCAGTCCCGACACTCATAATTCACCCCTCCACTTT. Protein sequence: CASSPDTHNSPLHF.

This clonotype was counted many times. CDR3: CASSSGQGSNQPQHF. The DNA for the CDR3 is TGTGCCAGCAGCTCGGGACAGGGAAGTAATCAGCCCCAGCATTTT. The rearrangement joins TRBV7-9 to TRBJ1-5, with 9 bases fitting TRBD1. Germline-derived CDR1 and CDR2 are SEHNR and FQNEAQ (reference sequence). The junction had 5 bases not matched to a gene; V was cut back by 4 bases and J by 4 bases. The CDR3 totals 15 residues.

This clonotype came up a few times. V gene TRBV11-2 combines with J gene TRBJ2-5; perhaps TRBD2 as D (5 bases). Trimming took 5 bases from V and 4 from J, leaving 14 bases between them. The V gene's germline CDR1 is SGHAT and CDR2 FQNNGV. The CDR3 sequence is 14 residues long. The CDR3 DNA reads TGTGCCAGCAGCCGGGATTGGCTTATAGAGACCCAGTACTTC. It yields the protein CASSRDWLIETQYF. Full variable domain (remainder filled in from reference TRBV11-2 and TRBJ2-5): EAGVAQSPRYKIIEKRQSVAFWCNPISGHATLYWYQQILGQGPKLLIQFQNNGVVDDSQLPKDRFSAERLKGVDSTLKIQPAKLEDSAVYLCASSRDWLIETQYFGPGTRLLVL.

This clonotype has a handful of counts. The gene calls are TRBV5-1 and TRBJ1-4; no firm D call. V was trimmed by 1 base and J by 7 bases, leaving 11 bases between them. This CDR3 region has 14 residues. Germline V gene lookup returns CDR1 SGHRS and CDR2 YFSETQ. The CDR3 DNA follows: TGCGCCAGCAGCTTGCGGGGAATGGGTGAAAAACTGTTTTTT. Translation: CASSLRGMGEKLFF.

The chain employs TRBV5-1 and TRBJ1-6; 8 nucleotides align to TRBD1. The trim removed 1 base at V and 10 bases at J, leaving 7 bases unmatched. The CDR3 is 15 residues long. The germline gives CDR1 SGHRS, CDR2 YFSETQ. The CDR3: CASSLSGQGRSPLHF. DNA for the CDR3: TGCGCCAGCAGCTTGTCTGGACAGGGTCGGTCACCCCTCCACTTT.

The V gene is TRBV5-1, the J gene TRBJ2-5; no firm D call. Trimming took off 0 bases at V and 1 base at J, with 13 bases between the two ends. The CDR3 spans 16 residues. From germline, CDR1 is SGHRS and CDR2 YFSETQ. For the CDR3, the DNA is TGCGCCAGCAGCTTGGCACTTCTAGGACGCCAAGAGACCCAGTACTTC. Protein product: CASSLALLGRQETQYF.

CDR3 region: CASSLRQGSNTGELFF. Written as DNA, the CDR3 is TGTGCCAGCTCACTGAGACAGGGATCGAACACCGGGGAGCTGTTTTTT. The V gene is TRBV18, the J gene TRBJ2-2, with 7 nucleotides matching TRBD1. CDR3 length equals 16 residues. Germline trimming cut 4 bases from V and 0 bases from J; bases unmatched to any gene: 5. The germline CDR1 and CDR2 sequences are KGHSH and LQKENI.

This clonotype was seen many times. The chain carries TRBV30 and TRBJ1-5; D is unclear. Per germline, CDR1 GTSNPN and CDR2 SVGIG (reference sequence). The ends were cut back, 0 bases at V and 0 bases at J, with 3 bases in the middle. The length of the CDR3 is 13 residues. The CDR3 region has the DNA TGTGCCTGGAGTGTAGATAGCAATCAGCCCCAGCATTTT. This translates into CAWSVDSNQPQHF. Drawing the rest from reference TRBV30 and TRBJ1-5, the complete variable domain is SQTIHQWPATLVQPVGSPLSLECTVEGTSNPNLYWYRQAAGRGLQLLFYSVGIGQISSEVPQNLSASRPQDRQFILSSKKLLLSDSGFYLCAWSVDSNQPQHFGDGTRLSIL.

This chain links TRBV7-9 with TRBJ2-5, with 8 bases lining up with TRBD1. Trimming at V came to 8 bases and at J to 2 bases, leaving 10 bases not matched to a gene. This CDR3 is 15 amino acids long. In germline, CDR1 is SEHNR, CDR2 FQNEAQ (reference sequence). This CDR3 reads CASQNRGIGQETQYF. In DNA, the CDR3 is TGTGCCAGCCAGAACAGGGGGATAGGGCAAGAGACCCAGTACTTC. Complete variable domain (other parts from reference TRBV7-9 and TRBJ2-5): DTGVSQNPRHKITKRGQNVTFRCDPISEHNRLYWYRQTLGQGPEFLTYFQNEAQLEKSRLLSDRFSAERPKGSFSTLEIQRTEQGDSAMYLCASQNRGIGQETQYFGPGTRLLVL.

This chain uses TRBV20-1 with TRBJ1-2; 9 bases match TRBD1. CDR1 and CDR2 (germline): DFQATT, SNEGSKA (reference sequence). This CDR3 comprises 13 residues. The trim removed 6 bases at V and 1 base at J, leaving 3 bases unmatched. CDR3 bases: TGCAGTGCAAGACAGGGGGATAACTATGGCTACACCTTC. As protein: CSARQGDNYGYTF.

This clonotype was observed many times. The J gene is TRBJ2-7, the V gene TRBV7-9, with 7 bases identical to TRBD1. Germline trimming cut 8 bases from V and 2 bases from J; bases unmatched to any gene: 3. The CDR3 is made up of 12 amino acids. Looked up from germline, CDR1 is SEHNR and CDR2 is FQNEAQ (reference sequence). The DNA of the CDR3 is TGTGCCAGCGGGACAGCCACCTACGAGCAGTACTTC. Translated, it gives CASGTATYEQYF.

The CDR3 nucleotides read TGTGCCAGCAGTTCCCGCCGAGGGAGCTCCTACGAGCAGTACTTC. This gives the protein CASSSRRGSSYEQYF. The chain couples TRBV6-2 or TRBV6-3 to TRBJ2-7; possibly TRBD2 for D (5 bases). Trimming removed 4 bases from V and 0 bases from J, with 13 bases in between. CDR3 length equals 15 residues. In germline, CDR1 is MNHEY, CDR2 SVGEGT.

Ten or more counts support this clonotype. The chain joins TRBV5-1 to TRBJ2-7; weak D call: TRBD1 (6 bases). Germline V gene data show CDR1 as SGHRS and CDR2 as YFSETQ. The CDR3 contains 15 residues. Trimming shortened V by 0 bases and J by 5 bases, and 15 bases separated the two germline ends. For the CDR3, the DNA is TGCGCCAGCAGCTTGGCCTCACAGGGAATCGACGAGCAGTACTTC. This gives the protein CASSLASQGIDEQYF.

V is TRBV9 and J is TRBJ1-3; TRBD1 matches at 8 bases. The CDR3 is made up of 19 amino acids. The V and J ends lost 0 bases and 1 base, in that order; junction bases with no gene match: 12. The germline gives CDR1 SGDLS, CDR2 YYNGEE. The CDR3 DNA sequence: TGTGCCAGCAGCGTAGGGGCAGGGGGCATACGATCTTCTGGAAACACCATATATTTT. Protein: CASSVGAGGIRSSGNTIYF. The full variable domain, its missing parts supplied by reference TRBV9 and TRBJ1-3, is DSGVTQTPKHLITATGQRVTLRCSPRSGDLSVYWYQQSLDQGLQFLIQYYNGEERAKGNILERFSAQQFPDLHSELNLSSLELGDSALYFCASSVGAGGIRSSGNTIYFGEGSWLTVV.

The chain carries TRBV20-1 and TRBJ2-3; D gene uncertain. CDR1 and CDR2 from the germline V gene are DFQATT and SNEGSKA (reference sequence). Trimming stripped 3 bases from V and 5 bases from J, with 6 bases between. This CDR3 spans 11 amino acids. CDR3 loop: CSARVLDTQYF. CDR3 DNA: TGCAGTGCTAGGGTGTTAGATACGCAGTATTTT.

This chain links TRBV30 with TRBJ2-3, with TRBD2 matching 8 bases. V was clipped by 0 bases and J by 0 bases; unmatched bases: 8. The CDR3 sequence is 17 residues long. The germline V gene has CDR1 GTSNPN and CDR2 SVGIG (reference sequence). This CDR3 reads CAWSVHGGGLSTDTQYF. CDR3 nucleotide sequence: TGTGCCTGGAGTGTACATGGCGGGGGGCTAAGCACAGATACGCAGTATTTT.

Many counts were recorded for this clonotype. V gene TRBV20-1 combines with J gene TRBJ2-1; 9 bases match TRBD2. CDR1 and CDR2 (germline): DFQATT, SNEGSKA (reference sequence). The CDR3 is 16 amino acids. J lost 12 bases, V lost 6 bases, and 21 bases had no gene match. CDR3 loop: CSALATPLAGTAAQFF. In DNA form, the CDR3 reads TGCAGTGCCCTCGCTACTCCCCTAGCGGGGACGGCCGCGCAGTTCTTC.

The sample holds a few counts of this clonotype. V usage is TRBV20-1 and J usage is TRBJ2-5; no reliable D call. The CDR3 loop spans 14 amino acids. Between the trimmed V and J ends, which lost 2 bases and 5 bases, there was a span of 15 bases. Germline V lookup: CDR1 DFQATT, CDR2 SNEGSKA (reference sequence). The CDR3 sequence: CSARSPPMPETQYF. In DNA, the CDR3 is TGCAGTGCTAGATCCCCCCCAATGCCCGAGACCCAGTACTTC.

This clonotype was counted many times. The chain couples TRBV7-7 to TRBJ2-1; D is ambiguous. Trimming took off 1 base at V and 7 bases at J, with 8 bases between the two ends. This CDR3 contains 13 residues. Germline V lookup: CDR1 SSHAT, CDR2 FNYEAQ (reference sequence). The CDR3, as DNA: TGTGCCAGCAGCTTAGGCCCCCGGAATGAGCAGTTCTTC. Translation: CASSLGPRNEQFF.

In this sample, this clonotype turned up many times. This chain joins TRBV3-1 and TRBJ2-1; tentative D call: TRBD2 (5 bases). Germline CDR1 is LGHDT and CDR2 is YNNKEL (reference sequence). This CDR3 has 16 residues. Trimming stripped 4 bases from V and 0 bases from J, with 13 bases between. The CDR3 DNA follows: TGTGCCAGCAGCCGGGAGCTGATCAGCTCCTACAATGAGCAGTTCTTC. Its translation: CASSRELISSYNEQFF.

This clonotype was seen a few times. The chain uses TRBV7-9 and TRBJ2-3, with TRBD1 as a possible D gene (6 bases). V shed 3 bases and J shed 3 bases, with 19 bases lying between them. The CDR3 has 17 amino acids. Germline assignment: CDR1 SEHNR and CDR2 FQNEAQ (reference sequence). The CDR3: CASSFTGTSSGTDTQYF. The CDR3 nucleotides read TGTGCCAGCAGCTTTACAGGGACCAGTTCGGGGACAGATACGCAGTATTTT.

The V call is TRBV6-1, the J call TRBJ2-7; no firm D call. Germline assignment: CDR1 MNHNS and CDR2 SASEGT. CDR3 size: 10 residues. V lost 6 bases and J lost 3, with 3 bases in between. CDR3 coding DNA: TGTGCCAGCAGCTTCTACGAGCAGTACTTC. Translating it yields CASSFYEQYF.

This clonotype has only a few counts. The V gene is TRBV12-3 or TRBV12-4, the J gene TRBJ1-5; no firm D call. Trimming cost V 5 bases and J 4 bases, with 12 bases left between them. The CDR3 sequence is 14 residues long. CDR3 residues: CASSRDGLNQPQHF. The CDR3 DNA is TGTGCCAGCAGTCGTGACGGCTTAAATCAGCCCCAGCATTTT.

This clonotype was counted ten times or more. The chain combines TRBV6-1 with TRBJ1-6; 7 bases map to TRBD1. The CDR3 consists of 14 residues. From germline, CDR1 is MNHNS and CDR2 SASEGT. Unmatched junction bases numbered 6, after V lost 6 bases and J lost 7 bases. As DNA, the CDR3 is TGTGCCAGCAGCCTAGGACAGGCGAATTCACCCCTCCACTTT. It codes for CASSLGQANSPLHF.

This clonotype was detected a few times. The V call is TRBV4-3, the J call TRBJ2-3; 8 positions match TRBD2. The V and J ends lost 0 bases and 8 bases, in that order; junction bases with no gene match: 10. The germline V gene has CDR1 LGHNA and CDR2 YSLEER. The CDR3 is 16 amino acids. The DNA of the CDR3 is TGCGCCAGCAGCCAAGAGAAGACAGCCGCGGGGGGTACGCAGTATTTT. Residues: CASSQEKTAAGGTQYF.